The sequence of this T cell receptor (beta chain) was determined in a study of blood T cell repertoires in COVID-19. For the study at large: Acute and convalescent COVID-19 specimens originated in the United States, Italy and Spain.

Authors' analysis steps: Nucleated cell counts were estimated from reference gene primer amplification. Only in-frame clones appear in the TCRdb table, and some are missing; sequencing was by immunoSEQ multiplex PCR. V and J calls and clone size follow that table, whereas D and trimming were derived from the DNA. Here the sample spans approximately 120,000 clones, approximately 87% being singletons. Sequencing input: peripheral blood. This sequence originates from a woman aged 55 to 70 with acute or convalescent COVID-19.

For the CDR3, the DNA is TGTGCCAGCAGTAAACGCATCACAGGGGCTGGCTACACCTTC. Translating it yields CASSKRITGAGYTF. V usage is TRBV27 and J usage is TRBJ1-2; 7 bases line up with TRBD1. In germline, CDR1 is MNHEY, CDR2 SMNVEV (reference sequence). This CDR3 has 14 amino acids. V dropped 5 bases and J dropped 7; count of bases not matched to a gene: 10.